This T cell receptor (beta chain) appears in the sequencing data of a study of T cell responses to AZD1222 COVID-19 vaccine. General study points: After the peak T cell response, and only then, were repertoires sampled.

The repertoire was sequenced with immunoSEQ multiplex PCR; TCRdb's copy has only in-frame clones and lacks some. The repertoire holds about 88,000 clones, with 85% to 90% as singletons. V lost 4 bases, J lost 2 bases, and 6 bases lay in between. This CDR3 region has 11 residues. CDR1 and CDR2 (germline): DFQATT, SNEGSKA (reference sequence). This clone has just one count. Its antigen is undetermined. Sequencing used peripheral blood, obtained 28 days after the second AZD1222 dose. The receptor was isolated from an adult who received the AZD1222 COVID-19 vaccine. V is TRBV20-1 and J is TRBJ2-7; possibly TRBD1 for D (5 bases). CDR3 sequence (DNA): TGCAGTGCTATGGACACCTACGAGCAGTACTTC. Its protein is CSAMDTYEQYF.